A single sample is the source of the 8 T cell receptor beta chains below, sequenced in a study of cytomegalovirus exposure and HLA in healthy donors. Primers: 60 Vbeta forward and 13 Jbeta reverse. The data were produced by immunoSEQ multiplex PCR, yet TCRdb's version contains in-frame clones alone and is incomplete. The sample consists of about 260,000 clones, just under 85% of them appearing once. Sequenced: PBMCs. Receptors originate from a middle-aged woman in good health and CMV-seropositive.

V is TRBV10-3 and J is TRBJ1-2; possibly TRBD1 for D (5 bases). Germline V gives CDR1 ENHRY, CDR2 SYGVKD. Trimming left V 3 bases short and J 8 bases short, with 13 bases between. CDR3 length: 13 amino acids. The CDR3 DNA sequence: TGTGCCATCAGTGATCAGGGTCGGGGGGGCTACACCTTC. Translation gives CAISDQGRGGYTF.

The chain is built from TRBV4-3 and TRBJ1-1; D not certain. CDR3 length: 13 amino acids. V lost 1 base and J 11 bases, leaving 14 bases between the germline ends. CDR1 is LGHNA, CDR2 YSLEER, per germline. The CDR3 loop reads CASSQGGVIPAFF. Here the CDR3 DNA reads TGCGCCAGCAGCCAAGGCGGTGTAATCCCCGCTTTCTTT.

CDR3 sequence (DNA): TGTGCCAGCAGCTTATGGCAGGGGCGCCCCGGGGAGCTGTTTTTT. Protein product: CASSLWQGRPGELFF. The chain joins TRBV7-9 to TRBJ2-2, with a tentative D call TRBD1 (6 bases). Trimming shortened V by 2 bases and J by 6 bases, and 13 bases separated the two germline ends. Germline V gene sequence: CDR1 SEHNR, CDR2 FQNEAQ (reference sequence). CDR3 length equals 15 residues.

The J gene is TRBJ2-1, the V gene TRBV7-9, with a possible D match to TRBD2 (6 bases). V was cut by 1 base and J by 10 bases, with 11 bases left in between. Germline values: CDR1 SEHNR, CDR2 FQNEAQ (reference sequence). The CDR3 is made up of 13 amino acids. CDR3 region: CASSLDREREQFF. CDR3 nucleotide sequence: TGTGCCAGCAGCTTAGACCGGGAGAGGGAGCAGTTCTTC.

This sequence joins TRBV7-2 and TRBJ2-1; D remains unclear. The germline V gene has CDR1 SGHTA and CDR2 FQGNSA. The CDR3 is 13 residues long. The V end lost 5 bases, the J end lost 8 bases, and 13 bases lay between the germline ends. This CDR3 reads CASSPTVWDEQFF. DNA for the CDR3: TGTGCCAGCAGCCCCACAGTTTGGGATGAGCAGTTCTTC.

V and J are TRBV30 and TRBJ1-2; 7 nucleotides match TRBD1. Germline CDR1 is GTSNPN and CDR2 is SVGIG (reference sequence). This CDR3 comprises 14 residues. V dropped 4 bases and J dropped 5; count of bases not matched to a gene: 10. CDR3 residues: CAWNPDRVGYGYTF. DNA of the CDR3: TGTGCCTGGAACCCCGACAGGGTAGGGTATGGCTACACCTTC.

This chain uses TRBV15 with TRBJ2-1; 7 nucleotides agree with TRBD2. The CDR3 contains 18 residues. Germline V gene data show CDR1 as LNHNV and CDR2 as YYDKDF (reference sequence). V trimming: 0 bases; J trimming: 0 bases; junction bases outside the gene matches: 8. CDR3 loop: CATSREISGVSSYNEQFF. CDR3 DNA sequence: TGTGCCACCAGCAGAGAAATCAGCGGGGTCAGCTCCTACAATGAGCAGTTCTTC.

V is TRBV11-2 and J is TRBJ2-2, with D maybe TRBD2 (5 bases). Trimming cost V 5 bases and J 6 bases, with 22 bases left between them. Per germline, CDR1 SGHAT and CDR2 FQNNGV. The CDR3 contains 17 residues. The CDR3: CASSQMLMGVEAGELFF. CDR3 sequence (DNA): TGTGCCAGCAGCCAAATGTTGATGGGAGTGGAAGCCGGGGAGCTGTTTTTT. The full variable domain, in which reference TRBV11-2 and TRBJ2-2 provide the parts outside the CDR3, is EAGVAQSPRYKIIEKRQSVAFWCNPISGHATLYWYQQILGQGPKLLIQFQNNGVVDDSQLPKDRFSAERLKGVDSTLKIQPAKLEDSAVYLCASSQMLMGVEAGELFFGEGSRLTVL.